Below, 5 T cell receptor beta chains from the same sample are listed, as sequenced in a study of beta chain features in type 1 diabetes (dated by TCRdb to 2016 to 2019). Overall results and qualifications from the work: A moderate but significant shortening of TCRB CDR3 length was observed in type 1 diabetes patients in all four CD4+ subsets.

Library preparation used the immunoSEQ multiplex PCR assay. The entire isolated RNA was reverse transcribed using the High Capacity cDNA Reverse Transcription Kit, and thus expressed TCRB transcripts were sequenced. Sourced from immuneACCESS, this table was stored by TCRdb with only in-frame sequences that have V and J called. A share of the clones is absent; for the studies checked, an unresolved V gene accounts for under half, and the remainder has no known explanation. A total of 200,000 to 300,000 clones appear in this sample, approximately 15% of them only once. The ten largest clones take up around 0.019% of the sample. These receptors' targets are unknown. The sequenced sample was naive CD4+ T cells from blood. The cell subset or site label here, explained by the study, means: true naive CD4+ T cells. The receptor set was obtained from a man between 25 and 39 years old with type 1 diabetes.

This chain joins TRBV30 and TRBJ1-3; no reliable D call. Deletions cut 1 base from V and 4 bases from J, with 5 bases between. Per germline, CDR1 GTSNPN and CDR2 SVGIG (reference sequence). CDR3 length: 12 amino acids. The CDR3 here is CAWSGGGNTIYF. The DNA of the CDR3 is TGTGCCTGGAGTGGCGGAGGAAACACCATATATTTT.

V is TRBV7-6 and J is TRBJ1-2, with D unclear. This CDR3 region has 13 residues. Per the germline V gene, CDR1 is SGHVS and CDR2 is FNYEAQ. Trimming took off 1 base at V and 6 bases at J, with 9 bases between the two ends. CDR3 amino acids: CASSLVGGNGYTF. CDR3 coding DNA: TGTGCCAGCAGCTTAGTGGGAGGGAATGGCTACACCTTC. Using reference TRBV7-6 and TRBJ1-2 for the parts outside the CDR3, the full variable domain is GAGVSQSPRYKVTKRGQDVALRCDPISGHVSLYWYRQALGQGPEFLTYFNYEAQQDKSGLPNDRFSAERPEGSISTLTIQRTEQRDSAMYRCASSLVGGNGYTFGSGTRLTVV.

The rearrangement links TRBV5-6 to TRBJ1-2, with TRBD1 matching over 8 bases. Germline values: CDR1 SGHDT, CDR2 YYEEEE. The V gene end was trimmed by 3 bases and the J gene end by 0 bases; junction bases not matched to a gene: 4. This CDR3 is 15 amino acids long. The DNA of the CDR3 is TGTGCCAGCAGCTGGGGACAGGTCCCTAACTATGGCTACACCTTC. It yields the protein CASSWGQVPNYGYTF.

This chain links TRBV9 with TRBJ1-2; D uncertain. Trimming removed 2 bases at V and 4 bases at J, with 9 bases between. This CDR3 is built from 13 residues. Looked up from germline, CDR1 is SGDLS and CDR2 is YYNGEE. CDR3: CASSVGTVYGYTF. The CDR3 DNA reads TGTGCCAGCAGCGTTGGCACAGTCTATGGCTACACCTTC.

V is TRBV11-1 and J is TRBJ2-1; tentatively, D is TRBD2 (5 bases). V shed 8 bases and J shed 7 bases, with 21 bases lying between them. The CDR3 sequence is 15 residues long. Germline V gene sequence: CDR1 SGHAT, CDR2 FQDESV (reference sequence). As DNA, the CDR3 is TGTGCCAGCGGCCCCCGGACGGAGGTCGCGAATGAGCAGTTCTTC. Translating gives CASGPRTEVANEQFF.